The present T cell receptor (beta chain) was sequenced within a study of T cells after yellow fever vaccination. The CDR3 extends over 12 amino acids. The J segment lost 9 bases and the V segment lost 5 bases, leaving 5 bases of the junction unmatched. Germline loops: CDR1 SEHNR, CDR2 FQNEAQ (reference sequence). Template-switching 5'RACE yielded the TCR cDNA; a universal primer site and UMIs were added in the process. TCRdb used MiXCR to reprocess the 5' RACE reads, holding one entry per CDR3 protein. The sample shows hundreds of thousands of distinct CDR3 sequences, approximately 9% of them seen only once. Regarding the study as a whole: Peaking faster, on day 5 versus 15, the secondary response was nonetheless weaker. Abundant clonotypes from the bulk population could get into FACS-sorted repertoires as contaminants. Most clones from primary vaccination resurfaced after the booster (roughly 96% CD4, approximately 88% CD8).

The sample holds a few counts of this clonotype. Its antigen remains unidentified. This sequence joins TRBV7-9 and TRBJ2-3; 7 bases agree with TRBD1. The material was PBMCs, obtained on the day of the first yellow fever vaccination. The sequence was obtained from a young man who received the YFV17D yellow fever vaccine. CDR3 in DNA: TGTGCCAGCAGCCGCGACAGGGTAACGCAGTATTTT. Its protein product is CASSRDRVTQYF.